This record looks at one T cell receptor (beta chain) sequence and its context. The record originates from a study of T cell responses to AZD1222 COVID-19 vaccine. Trimming took off 2 bases at V and 0 bases at J, with 13 bases between the two ends. The CDR3 extends over 16 amino acids. The germline CDR1 and CDR2 sequences are SGHKS and YYEKEE (reference sequence). Sequencing was performed with immunoSEQ multiplex PCR; in TCRdb, only in-frame clones are kept and a portion is missing. Among some 100,000 clones listed, approximately 90% were seen once. The specimen comprised peripheral blood, sampled on day 0 of AZD1222 vaccination. This TCR was sampled from an adult in good health. V usage is TRBV5-5 and J usage is TRBJ2-3, with D possibly being TRBD2 (5 bases). In DNA, the CDR3 is TGTGCCAGCAGCTTAATCGGTGGAGGTAGCACAGATACGCAGTATTTT. Translation: CASSLIGGGSTDTQYF. Drawing the rest from reference TRBV5-5 and TRBJ2-3, the complete variable domain is DAGVTQSPTHLIKTRGQQVTLRCSPISGHKSVSWYQQVLGQGPQFIFQYYEKEERGRGNFPDRFSARQFPNYSSELNVNALLLGDSALYLCASSLIGGGSTDTQYFGPGTRLTVL.